This is a list of T cell receptor beta chains from one sample in a study of neurological immune-mediated disorders. TCRdb redid the calling of the 5' RACE reads with MiXCR, one entry per CDR3 protein. This table holds roughly 100,000 distinct CDR3 sequences, 10% to 13% found once. The sequencing sample was made of PBMCs. These receptor sequences come from a female donor with HTLV-1-associated myelopathy (HAM/TSP). CDR3s include the opening cysteine and the closing phenylalanine or tryptophan. The D gene is left open where the match is weak. Not all rows give a size; the values are once, few, many and, for expanded clones, a class.

V gene,D gene,J gene,clone size,CDR3 DNA,CDR3 protein
TRBV5-1,TRBD2,TRBJ2-7,many,TGCGCCAGCAGCTTGGTGTATAGCGGGTACTCCTACGAGCAGTACTTC,CASSLVYSGYSYEQYF
TRBV5-1,-,TRBJ2-7,few,TGCGCCAGCAGCCTGGGTAACGGGCTCACGGACGAGCAGTACTTC,CASSLGNGLTDEQYF
TRBV7-3,-,TRBJ2-2,-,TGTGCCAGCAGGGCTCCGAACGGGGGAACCACCGGGGAGCTGTTTTTT,CASRAPNGGTTGELFF
TRBV6-5,TRBD2,TRBJ2-4,many,TGTGCCAGCAGTCCCAGGGCGGGGGGTTTTCAGTACTTC,CASSPRAGGFQYF
TRBV12-3/TRBV12-4,TRBD2,TRBJ2-7,many,TGTGCCAGCAGTATATCTAGCGGGGGGTTTGAGCAGTACTTC,CASSISSGGFEQYF
TRBV15,TRBD2,TRBJ2-1,many,TGTGCTACCAGCAGAGAGAGACTAGCGGGGGGGGGCCGGGATGAGCAGTTCTTC,CATSRERLAGGGRDEQFF
TRBV20-1,-,TRBJ2-2,-,TGCAGTGCGAATGAAGCGGTGGGGAGTGCGAACACCGGGGAGCTGTTTTTT,CSANEAVGSANTGELFF
TRBV18,TRBD2,TRBJ2-3,many,TGTGCCAGCTCGCCAAGCGGGGGGGCCGGCACAGATACGCAGTATTTT,CASSPSGGAGTDTQYF
TRBV7-2,-,TRBJ2-1,few,TGTGCCAGCAGCCCTCAACTTAACACTATACCCTCCTACAATGAGCAGTTCTTC,CASSPQLNTIPSYNEQFF
TRBV29-1,-,TRBJ1-2,many,TGCAGCGCGGGGTATGGCTACACCTTC,CSAGYGYTF
TRBV4-2,TRBD1,TRBJ1-1,many,TGTGCCAGCAGCCCCTCCGGGACAGGGCGCTTCCTCACTGAAGCTTTCTTT,CASSPSGTGRFLTEAFF
TRBV2,-,TRBJ2-2,few,TGTGCCAGCAGGAGAACAACCGGGGAGCTGTTTTTT,CASRRTTGELFF
TRBV29-1,-,TRBJ2-1,many,TGCAGCGTTGCTGCCTCCAGCGGCAATGAGCAGTTCTTC,CSVAASSGNEQFF
TRBV5-5,-,TRBJ2-7,many,TGTGCCAGCAGCTTGGGGATGACAGAAGGGTACGAGCAGTACTTC,CASSLGMTEGYEQYF
TRBV12-3/TRBV12-4,-,TRBJ2-7,few,TGTGCCAGCAGCGTTGACAGGGGAGGGTCCTACGAGCAGTACTTC,CASSVDRGGSYEQYF
TRBV12-3/TRBV12-4,-,TRBJ1-3,many,TGTGCCAGCCTAGGGCAGGGGATCTCTGGAAACACCATATATTTT,CASLGQGISGNTIYF
TRBV21-1,-,TRBJ2-5,many,TGTGCCAGCAGCAAATTGGGGGGACAGGATCTTAACACACCCCAAGAGACCCAGTACTTC,CASSKLGGQDLNTPQETQYF
TRBV20-1,-,TRBJ1-5,many,TGCAGTGCCCTACGAACACCACAGCCCCAGCATTTT,CSALRTPQPQHF
TRBV7-9,-,TRBJ1-1,many,TGTGCCAGCAGCTTAGACGTCCCTGAAGCTTTCTTT,CASSLDVPEAFF
TRBV12-3/TRBV12-4,-,TRBJ2-2,many,TGTGCCAGCAGATATACTACGGCCGGGGAGCTGTTTTTT,CASRYTTAGELFF
TRBV4-1,-,TRBJ1-5,few,TGCGCCAGCAGCCAAAAGGGTCAGCCCCAGCATTTT,CASSQKGQPQHF
TRBV20-1,-,TRBJ2-1,many,TGCAGTGCTAAAGGCAATGAGCAGTTCTTC,CSAKGNEQFF
TRBV5-1,-,TRBJ2-1,many,TGCGCCAGCAGCTTGTTTGGGCTGAACCCCAATGAGCAGTTCTTC,CASSLFGLNPNEQFF
TRBV20-1,-,TRBJ1-5,many,TGCAGTGCAACGGACAGTAATCAGCCCCAGCATTTT,CSATDSNQPQHF
TRBV5-1,-,TRBJ2-1,-,TGCGCCAGCAGTCGGCGGGGAAACTACAATGAGCAGTTCTTC,CASSRRGNYNEQFF
TRBV7-2,-,TRBJ2-3,many,TGTGCCAGCAGCAGTAGCACAGATACGCAGTATTTT,CASSSSTDTQYF
TRBV24-1,TRBD1,TRBJ2-6,-,TGTGCCATCGTCCTCGACCGGGACAGGCTCCCTGGGGCTGGGGCCAACGTCCTGACTTTC,CAIVLDRDRLPGAGANVLTF
TRBV5-1,-,TRBJ1-6,many,TGCGCCAGCAGCTTGGAGGGCAGGGTACGATCACCCCTCCACTTT,CASSLEGRVRSPLHF
TRBV7-9,-,TRBJ1-1,many,TGTGCCAGCACCTCCCTTGGACAGAACACTGAAGCTTTCTTT,CASTSLGQNTEAFF
TRBV3-1,-,TRBJ2-7,many,TGTGCCAGCAGCCGAGCCACCGGGGACTACGAGCAGTACTTC,CASSRATGDYEQYF
TRBV3-1,-,TRBJ2-2,many,TGTGCCAGCAGCCAAGATCTCGCCAGGGCGAGCACCGGGGAGCTGTTTTTT,CASSQDLARASTGELFF
TRBV12-3/TRBV12-4,TRBD1,TRBJ1-1,many,TGTGCCAGCAGCCCAGGGACAGGGGGCAGGAGGACTGAAGCTTTCTTT,CASSPGTGGRRTEAFF
TRBV14,-,TRBJ2-7,once,TGTGCCAGCGGCCTCTATCACGAGCAGTACTTC,CASGLYHEQYF
TRBV28,-,TRBJ2-5,many,TGTGCCAGCGTTGGGGCATTAAAAGAGACCCAGTACTTC,CASVGALKETQYF
TRBV29-1,-,TRBJ1-2,many,TGCAGCGTCCAGCCGTCGGGGGGCGTCTATGGCTACACCTTC,CSVQPSGGVYGYTF
TRBV28,TRBD2,TRBJ2-7,-,TGTGCCAGCAGTTCCCAGCGGGGGGGCAGGGAGCAGTACTTC,CASSSQRGGREQYF
TRBV20-1,TRBD2,TRBJ2-1,-,TGCAGTACTAGAGTGGCTAGCGGGGGGTTGACACATGAGCAGTTCTTC,CSTRVASGGLTHEQFF
TRBV2,-,TRBJ1-2,many,TGTGCCAGCAGTTCCAGACTTGGTTATGGCTACACCTTC,CASSSRLGYGYTF
TRBV12-3/TRBV12-4,-,TRBJ1-2,-,TGTGCCAGCAGCCGAGAAGGTGATGGCTACACCTTC,CASSREGDGYTF
TRBV4-1,-,TRBJ2-5,many,TGCGCCAGCAGCCCCGAGGGGGGGCTAAGTCAGGAGACCCAGTACTTC,CASSPEGGLSQETQYF
TRBV20-1,-,TRBJ1-1,many,TGCAGTGCTAGAGATCGAGTAGTGAACACTGAAGCTTTCTTT,CSARDRVVNTEAFF
TRBV6-6,-,TRBJ2-2,many,TGTGCCAGCAGACCGCCGGGACAAAAGAACACCGGGGAGCTGTTTTTT,CASRPPGQKNTGELFF
TRBV11-2,-,TRBJ2-7,many,TGTGCCAGCAGCTTAGGACGGGACACAGGACACGAGCAGTACTTC,CASSLGRDTGHEQYF
TRBV10-3,-,TRBJ1-2,many,TGTGCCATCAGTGAGTCGGGCGCACAAAACTATGGCTACACCTTC,CAISESGAQNYGYTF
TRBV11-2,TRBD2,TRBJ2-5,many,TGTGCCAGCAGCCGACGGACTAGTCAGGAGACCCAGTACTTC,CASSRRTSQETQYF
TRBV7-2,-,TRBJ2-7,many,TGTGCCAGCAGCTTAGGCCGGCTCAGTTCCTACGAGCAGTACTTC,CASSLGRLSSYEQYF
TRBV6-1,-,TRBJ1-6,many,TGTGCCAGCAGTGACTCCTATAATTCACCCCTCCACTTT,CASSDSYNSPLHF
TRBV5-1,-,TRBJ2-2,-,TGCGCCAGCAGCTTGGTTCAGAGGAACACCGGGGAGCTGTTTTTT,CASSLVQRNTGELFF
TRBV20-1,TRBD2,TRBJ2-5,many,TGCAGTGCCAAGCGGGGTCAAGAGACCCAGTACTTC,CSAKRGQETQYF
TRBV29-1,-,TRBJ2-3,few,TGCAGCGCCGAGGGTAGCAGATTCACAGATACGCAGTATTTT,CSAEGSRFTDTQYF